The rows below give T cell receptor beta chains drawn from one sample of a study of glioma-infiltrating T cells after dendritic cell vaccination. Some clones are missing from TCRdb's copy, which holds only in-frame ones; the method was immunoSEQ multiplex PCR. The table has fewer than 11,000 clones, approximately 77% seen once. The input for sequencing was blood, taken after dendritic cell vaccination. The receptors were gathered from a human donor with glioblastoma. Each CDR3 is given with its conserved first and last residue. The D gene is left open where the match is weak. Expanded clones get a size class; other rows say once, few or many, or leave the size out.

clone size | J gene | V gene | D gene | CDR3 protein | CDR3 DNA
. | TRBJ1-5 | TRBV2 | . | CASSEAQGNQPQHF | TGTGCCAGCAGTGAAGCACAGGGCAATCAGCCCCAGCATTTT
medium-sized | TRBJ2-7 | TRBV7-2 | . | CASSFQPAGDEQYF | TGTGCCAGCAGCTTCCAGCCGGCAGGGGACGAGCAGTACTTC
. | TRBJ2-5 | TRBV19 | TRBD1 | CASSIEGQSKETQYF | TGTGCCAGTAGTATTGAGGGACAGTCTAAAGAGACCCAGTACTTC
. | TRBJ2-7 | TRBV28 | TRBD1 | CASSHRDRLIF | TGTGCCAGCAGTCACCGGGACAGGCTCATCTTC
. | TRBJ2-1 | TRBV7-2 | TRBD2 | CASSLLGTSGPGGWYEQFF | TGTGCCAGCAGCTTACTTGGGACTAGCGGGCCCGGGGGGTGGTATGAGCAGTTCTTC
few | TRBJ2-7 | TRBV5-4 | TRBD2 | CASSLMVTSVYEQYF | TGTGCCAGCAGCTTGATGGTGACTAGCGTGTACGAGCAGTACTTC
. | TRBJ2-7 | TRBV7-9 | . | CASSLAQGYNYEQYF | TGTGCCAGCAGCTTAGCGCAGGGGTACAACTACGAGCAGTACTTC
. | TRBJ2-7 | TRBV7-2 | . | CASSLGMPTGSSSYEQYF | TGTGCCAGCAGCTTAGGTATGCCCACAGGGTCCAGCTCCTACGAGCAGTACTTC
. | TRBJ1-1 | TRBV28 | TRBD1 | CASSLGQWYTEAFF | TGTGCCAGCAGTTTGGGACAGTGGTACACTGAAGCTTTCTTT
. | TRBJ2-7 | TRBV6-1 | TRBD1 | CASRETGVPSEQYF | TGTGCCAGCAGGGAGACAGGGGTCCCCTCTGAGCAGTACTTC
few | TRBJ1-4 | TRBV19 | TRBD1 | CARIKYGGDRVGEKLFF | TGTGCCAGAATTAAGTACGGGGGAGACAGGGTAGGGGAAAAACTGTTTTTT
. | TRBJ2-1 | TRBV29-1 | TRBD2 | CSVEGGTSGMNEQFF | TGCAGCGTTGAAGGAGGGACTAGCGGGATGAATGAGCAGTTCTTC
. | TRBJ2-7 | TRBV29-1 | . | CSVFGYSAYEQYF | TGCAGCGTTTTTGGATATAGCGCCTACGAGCAGTACTTC
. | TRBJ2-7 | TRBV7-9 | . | CASSLGAGAEETYEQYF | TGTGCCAGCAGCCTCGGGGCAGGGGCCGAAGAAACCTACGAGCAGTACTTC
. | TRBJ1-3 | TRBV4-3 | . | CASSQDLGSGNTIYF | TGCGCCAGCAGCCAAGATCTGGGGAGTGGAAACACCATATATTTT
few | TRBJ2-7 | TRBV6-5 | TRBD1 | CASSYYQGALRYEQYF | TGTGCCAGCAGTTACTATCAGGGGGCCCTTCGCTACGAGCAGTACTTC
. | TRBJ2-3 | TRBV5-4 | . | CASSLAAGPDTQYF | TGTGCCAGCAGCTTGGCGGCAGGGCCAGATACGCAGTATTTT
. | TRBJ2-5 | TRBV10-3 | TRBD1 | CAIRRTGEHQETQYF | TGTGCCATCAGAAGAACAGGGGAACACCAAGAGACCCAGTACTTC